These 2 T cell receptor beta chains share one sample of origin, sequenced in a study of technical replicates of blood from a few donors. Generated by immunoSEQ multiplex PCR, the TCRdb table keeps only in-frame clones and is missing some. The sample includes 70,000 to 95,000 clones, 94% seen only once; the top ten take roughly 0.26%. Sequencing used T cells isolated from PBMCs. The receptors here all came from a human donor in good health.

A remark on this clone: The sample carries other DNA sequences with the same CDR3. The chain recombines TRBV2 with TRBJ2-7; 12 bases fit TRBD1. CDR3 length: 15 residues. From germline, CDR1 is SNHLY and CDR2 FYNNEI. The ends lost 3 bases at V and 4 bases at J; junction bases unmatched: 4. The CDR3 reads CASSDPGQGAYEQYF. The CDR3 nucleotides read TGTGCCAGCAGTGATCCGGGACAGGGGGCATACGAGCAGTACTTC. The full variable domain, completed using reference TRBV2 and TRBJ2-7, is EPEVTQTPSHQVTQMGQEVILRCVPISNHLYFYWYRQILGQKVEFLVSFYNNEISEKSEIFDDQFSVERPDGSNFTLKIRSTKLEDSAMYFCASSDPGQGAYEQYFGPGTRLTVT.

The rearrangement links TRBV21-1 to TRBJ2-2; the table's D call TRBD1 went unverified against the DNA. TRBV21-1 is termed a pseudogene. The CDR3 sequence is 16 residues long. The CDR3 DNA follows: TGTGCCAGCAGCAAAGACAGACGCTCGGACACCGGGGAGCTGTTTTTT. It translates to CASSKDRRSDTGELFF.